The 16 T cell receptor beta chains below come from one sample, sequenced in a study of tumour-infiltrating T cells in Burkitt lymphoma. Assay: immunoSEQ multiplex PCR; the TCRdb copy retains only in-frame clones and omits some. The sample consists of around 48,000 clones, 30% to 40% of them appearing once. What was sequenced was tumor tissue. The source is a human donor with Burkitt lymphoma.

The chain uses TRBV10-1 and TRBJ2-1; no firm D call. In germline, CDR1 is WNHNN, CDR2 SYGVQD (reference sequence). The CDR3 has 18 residues. The V and J ends lost 7 bases and 0 bases respectively, with 22 bases between them. This CDR3 is CASMLPPTHQSSYNEQFF. The CDR3 coding sequence is TGCGCCAGCATGTTACCCCCGACCCACCAGAGCTCCTACAATGAGCAGTTCTTC.

The chain uses TRBV5-6 and TRBJ2-7, with 14 positions matching TRBD2. The CDR3 sequence is 15 residues long. J gave up 6 bases and V 4 bases, and 6 bases lay outside the gene matches. CDR1 and CDR2 (germline): SGHDT, YYEEEE. DNA of the CDR3: TGTGCCAGCAGCGGCCGGACTAGCGGGGGGCGCGAGCAGTACTTC. Amino acids: CASSGRTSGGREQYF.

This clone was counted between two and nine times. The J gene is TRBJ2-5, the V gene TRBV13; maybe TRBD2 (5 bases). This CDR3 is built from 14 residues. Trimming removed 2 bases from V and 5 bases from J, with 12 bases in between. The germline V gene encodes CDR1 PRHDT and CDR2 FYEKMQ (reference sequence). CDR3 DNA sequence: TGTGCCAGCAGCTTAACGGCGGGCGCTGAGACCCAGTACTTC. Translated: CASSLTAGAETQYF.

By sample fraction, this clone is medium-sized. The rearrangement uses TRBV5-4 and TRBJ2-3; unclear D gene. V lost 0 bases, J lost 5 bases, and 4 bases lay in between. The germline V gene has CDR1 SGHNT and CDR2 YYREEE (reference sequence). The CDR3 extends over 12 amino acids. The CDR3 spells CASSLAEDTQYF. The CDR3 DNA reads as TGTGCCAGCAGCTTGGCGGAAGATACGCAGTATTTT.

This clone was observed a handful of times. This chain joins TRBV6-6 and TRBJ1-3, with a weak D call TRBD1 (6 bases). The germline CDR1 and CDR2 sequences are MNHNY and SVGAGI (reference sequence). There are 10 residues in the CDR3. The germline V and J ends were trimmed by 8 bases and 10 bases, with 9 bases remaining between them. CDR3 sequence: CASLGTTIYF. As DNA, the CDR3 is TGTGCCAGCCTAGGGACAACCATATATTTT.

This chain links TRBV19 with TRBJ1-6, with 8 bases identical to TRBD1. Germline trimming cut 5 bases from V and 10 bases from J; bases unmatched to any gene: 7. The CDR3 has 14 amino acids. The germline gives CDR1 LNHDA, CDR2 SQIVND (reference sequence). CDR3 amino acids: CASSPGTGASPLHF. The CDR3, as DNA: TGTGCCAGTAGTCCGGGGACAGGAGCCTCACCCCTCCACTTT.

This clone was observed a few times. This CDR3 is CASSELRGRRLTNTEAFF. In DNA form, the CDR3 reads TGTGCCAGCAGTGAACTGAGGGGGCGTCGGCTTACGAACACTGAAGCTTTCTTT. The chain carries TRBV6-1 and TRBJ1-1, with 7 bases lining up with TRBD1. The V gene end was trimmed by 2 bases and the J gene end by 1 base; junction bases not matched to a gene: 13. This CDR3 has 18 amino acids. Germline CDR1 is MNHNS and CDR2 is SASEGT.

V and J are TRBV30 and TRBJ1-1, with D possibly being TRBD1 (6 bases). V gave up 2 bases and J gave up 5 bases, with 12 bases separating them. CDR1 and CDR2 (germline): GTSNPN, SVGIG (reference sequence). This CDR3 region has 13 residues. In DNA, the CDR3 is TGTGCCTGGAGTAAAGAGAGGGGGACTGAAGCTTTCTTT. It translates to CAWSKERGTEAFF.

The genes are TRBV29-1 and TRBJ1-4; D remains unclear. The CDR3 spans 11 residues. The germline V gene has CDR1 SQVTM and CDR2 ANQGSEA. Trimming removed 5 bases at V and 8 bases at J, with 9 bases between. CDR3 residues: CSVKRGEKLFF. In nucleotides, the CDR3 is TGCAGCGTTAAAAGAGGGGAAAAACTGTTTTTT. Using reference TRBV29-1 and TRBJ1-4 for the parts outside the CDR3, the full variable domain is SAVISQKPSRDICQRGTSLTIQCQVDSQVTMMFWYRQQPGQSLTLIATANQGSEATYESGFVIDKFPISRPNLTFSTLTVSNMSPEDSSIYLCSVKRGEKLFFGSGTQLSVL.

This rearrangement joins TRBV2 to TRBJ1-2; D uncertain. Germline V CDR1 and CDR2: SNHLY, FYNNEI. The CDR3 runs to 14 residues. Trimming took off 4 bases at V and 5 bases at J, with 14 bases between the two ends. The CDR3 region is CASSVKTTVYGYTF. In DNA, the CDR3 is TGTGCCAGCAGTGTAAAGACTACGGTTTATGGCTACACCTTC.

The chain employs TRBV10-3 and TRBJ1-2, with D perhaps TRBD1 (6 bases). Germline CDR1 reads ENHRY; CDR2 reads SYGVKD. The ends were cut back, 8 bases at V and 14 bases at J, with 21 bases in the middle. CDR3 length: 12 residues. In DNA form, the CDR3 reads TGTGCCATCCTCACGCCAGGACAGCCCCCGACCTTC. Translating gives CAILTPGQPPTF.

The chain recombines TRBV19 with TRBJ1-5; tentative D call: TRBD1 (6 bases). The germline gives CDR1 LNHDA, CDR2 SQIVND (reference sequence). V was clipped by 3 bases and J by 3 bases, with 9 bases between them. This CDR3 contains 14 residues. The CDR3 coding sequence is TGTGCCAGTAGTATCCGGGACACCAATCAGCCCCAGCATTTT. Residues: CASSIRDTNQPQHF.

The chain recombines TRBV5-1 with TRBJ1-2; the D gene is possibly TRBD1 (5 bases). V was pared by 3 bases and J by 4 bases, with 7 bases between. This CDR3 comprises 12 residues. Germline CDR1 reads SGHRS; CDR2 reads YFSETQ. In DNA, the CDR3 is TGCGCCAGCAGCTCGACAGTCTATGGCTACACCTTC. It yields the protein CASSSTVYGYTF.

This clone has more than one count but fewer than ten. The chain carries TRBV7-3 and TRBJ2-3; 7 bases are a match to TRBD2. The germline V gene has CDR1 SGHTA and CDR2 FQGTGA. The CDR3 is 15 residues long. V lost 2 bases, J lost 2 bases, and 4 bases stayed unmatched. In DNA form, the CDR3 reads TGTGCCAGCAGCTTAGGGGGGGACCTCACAGATACGCAGTATTTT. Translation: CASSLGGDLTDTQYF.

This clone was seen many times. The V call is TRBV5-4, the J call TRBJ2-7; D unresolved. CDR1 and CDR2 (germline): SGHNT, YYREEE (reference sequence). Trimming removed 0 bases from V and 5 bases from J, with 9 bases in between. The CDR3 is 13 amino acids. The CDR3 DNA reads TGTGCCAGCAGCTTGGGCAATCCCCACGAGCAGTACTTC. Translated, it gives CASSLGNPHEQYF. Full variable domain (rest looked up from reference TRBV5-4 and TRBJ2-7): ETGVTQSPTHLIKTRGQQVTLRCSSQSGHNTVSWYQQALGQGPQFIFQYYREEENGRGNFPPRFSGLQFPNYSSELNVNALELDDSALYLCASSLGNPHEQYFGPGTRLTVT.

This clone was detected a few times. This sequence joins TRBV4-1 and TRBJ1-2; D uncertain. V dropped 0 bases and J dropped 4 bases, with 9 bases sitting between them. Germline V lookup: CDR1 MGHRA, CDR2 YSYEKL. This CDR3 spans 14 amino acids. The CDR3 DNA follows: TGCGCCAGCAGCCAAGAACCTATCGGCTATGGCTACACCTTC. Translation: CASSQEPIGYGYTF.